Shown below are 2 T cell receptor beta chains from a single sample sequenced in a study of CD8+CD57+ T cells in acquired aplastic anemia. Sequencing involved patients with CD8+CD57+ cell expansion previously shown by flow cytometry. Profiles of TCR beta VDJ and CDR3 were generated from a genomic DNA template. TCRdb passed the reads through MiXCR, listing each CDR3 protein once. Of 210,000 or so distinct CDR3 sequences in the sample, 40% to 60% were seen once. The specimen was sorted CD4+, CD8+, or CD8+CD57+ T cells (not recorded which) from PBMCs. Receptors were obtained from a human donor with aplastic anemia.

In its sample, this clonotype was seen many times. The V and J genes are TRBV27 and TRBJ1-1; unclear D gene. This CDR3 is 11 amino acids long. V lost 5 bases to trimming and J lost 5 bases, with 6 bases between them. Germline-derived CDR1 and CDR2 are MNHEY and SMNVEV (reference sequence). The CDR3 DNA reads as TGTGCCAGCAGTGAGGGAACTGAAGCTTTCTTT. Protein sequence: CASSEGTEAFF.

Ten or more counts support this clonotype. The chain is built from TRBV7-9 and TRBJ1-2; D is unclear. CDR1 and CDR2 (germline): SEHNR, FQNEAQ (reference sequence). Trimming pared 1 base from V and 4 bases from J, leaving 7 bases between. The CDR3 totals 13 residues. The CDR3: CASSLESGYGYTF. CDR3 nucleotide sequence: TGTGCCAGCAGCTTAGAATCCGGCTATGGCTACACCTTC.